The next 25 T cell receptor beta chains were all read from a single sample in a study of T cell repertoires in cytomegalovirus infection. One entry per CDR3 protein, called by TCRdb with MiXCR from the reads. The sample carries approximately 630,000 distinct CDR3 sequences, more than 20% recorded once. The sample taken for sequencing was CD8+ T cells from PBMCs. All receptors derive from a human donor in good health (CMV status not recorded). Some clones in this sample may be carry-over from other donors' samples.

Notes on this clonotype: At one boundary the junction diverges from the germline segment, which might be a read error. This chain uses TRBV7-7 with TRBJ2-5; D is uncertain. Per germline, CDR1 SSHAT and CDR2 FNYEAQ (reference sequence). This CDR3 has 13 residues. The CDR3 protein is CASSLSAEETQYF. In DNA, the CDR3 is TGTGCTAGCAGCTTATCGGCAGAAGAGACCCAGTACTTC.

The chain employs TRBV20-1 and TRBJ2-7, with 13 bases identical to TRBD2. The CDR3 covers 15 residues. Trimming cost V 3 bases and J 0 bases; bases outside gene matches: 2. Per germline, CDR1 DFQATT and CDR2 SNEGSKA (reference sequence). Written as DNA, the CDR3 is TGCAGTGCTAGGGGACTAGCGGGGAGCTCCTACGAGCAGTACGTC. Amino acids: CSARGLAGSSYEQYV.

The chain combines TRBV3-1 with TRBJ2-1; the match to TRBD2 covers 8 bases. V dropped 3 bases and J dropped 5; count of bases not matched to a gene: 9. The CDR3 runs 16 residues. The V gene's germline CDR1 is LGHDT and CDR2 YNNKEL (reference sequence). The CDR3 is CASSHPGRGVDNEQFF. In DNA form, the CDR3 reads TGTGCCAGCAGCCATCCAGGGCGGGGGGTAGACAATGAGCAGTTCTTC.

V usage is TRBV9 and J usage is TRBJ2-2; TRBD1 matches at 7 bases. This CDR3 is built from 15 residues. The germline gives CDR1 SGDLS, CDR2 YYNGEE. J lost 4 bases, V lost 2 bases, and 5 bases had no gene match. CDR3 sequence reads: CASSVKTGSTGELFF. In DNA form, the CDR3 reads TGTGCCAGCAGCGTCAAGACAGGGAGCACCGGGGAGCTGTTTTTT.

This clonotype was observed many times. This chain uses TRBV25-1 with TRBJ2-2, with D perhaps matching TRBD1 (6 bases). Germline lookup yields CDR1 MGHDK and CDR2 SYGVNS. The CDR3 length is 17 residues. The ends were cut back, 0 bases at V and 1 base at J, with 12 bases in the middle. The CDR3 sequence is CASSEYGHRENTGELFF. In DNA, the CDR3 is TGTGCCAGCAGTGAATATGGGCACAGGGAGAACACCGGGGAGCTGTTTTTT.

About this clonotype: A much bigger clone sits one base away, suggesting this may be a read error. Here the CDR3 reads CASSHPGTLFFVDWDNEQFF. For the CDR3, the DNA is TGTGCCAGCAGTCACCCAGGGACCCTGTTTTTCGTGGATTGGGATAATGAGCAGTTCTTC. The V and J genes are TRBV6-2 or TRBV6-3 and TRBJ2-1; D tentatively fits TRBD1 or TRBD2 (5 bases each). Between the trimmed V and J ends, which lost 5 bases and 7 bases, there was a span of 33 bases. This CDR3 spans 20 amino acids. Germline CDR1 and CDR2: MNHEY and SVGEGT.

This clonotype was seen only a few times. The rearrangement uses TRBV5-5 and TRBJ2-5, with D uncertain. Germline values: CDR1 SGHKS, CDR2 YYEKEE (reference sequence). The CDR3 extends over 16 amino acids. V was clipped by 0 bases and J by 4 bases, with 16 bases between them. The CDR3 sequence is CASSLETYSRLETQYF. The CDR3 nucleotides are TGTGCCAGCAGCTTGGAGACCTACAGCCGATTAGAGACCCAGTACTTC.

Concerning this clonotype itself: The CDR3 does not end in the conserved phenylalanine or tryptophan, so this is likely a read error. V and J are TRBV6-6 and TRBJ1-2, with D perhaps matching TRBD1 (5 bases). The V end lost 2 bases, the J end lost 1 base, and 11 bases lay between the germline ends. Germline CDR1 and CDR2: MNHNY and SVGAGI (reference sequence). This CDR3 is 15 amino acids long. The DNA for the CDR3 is TGTGCCAGCAGTTACGGGACGGGAAATAACTATGGCTACACCCTC. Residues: CASSYGTGNNYGYTL.

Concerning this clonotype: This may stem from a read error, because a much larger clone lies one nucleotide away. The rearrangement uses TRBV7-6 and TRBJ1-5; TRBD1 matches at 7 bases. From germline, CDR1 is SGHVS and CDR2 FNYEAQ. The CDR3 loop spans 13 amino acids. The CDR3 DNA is TGTGTCAGCAGCATAAAACAGGGGCAGCCCCAGCATTTT. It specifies CVSSIKQGQPQHF. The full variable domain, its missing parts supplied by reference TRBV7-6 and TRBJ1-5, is GAGVSQSPRYKVTKRGQDVALRCDPISGHVSLYWYRQALGQGPEFLTYFNYEAQQDKSGLPNDRFSAERPEGSISTLTIQRTEQRDSAMYRCVSSIKQGQPQHFGDGTRLSIL.

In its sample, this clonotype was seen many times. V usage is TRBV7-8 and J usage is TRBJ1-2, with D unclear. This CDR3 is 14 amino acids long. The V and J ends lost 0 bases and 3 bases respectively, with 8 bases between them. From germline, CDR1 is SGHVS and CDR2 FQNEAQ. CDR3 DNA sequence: TGTGCCAGCAGCTTAGCCGCAGAGTACTATGGCTACACCTTC. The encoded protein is CASSLAAEYYGYTF. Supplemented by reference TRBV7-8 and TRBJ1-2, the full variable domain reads GAGVSQSPRYKVAKRGQDVALRCDPISGHVSLFWYQQALGQGPEFLTYFQNEAQLDKSGLPSDRFFAERPEGSVSTLKIQRTQQEDSAVYLCASSLAAEYYGYTFGSGTRLTVV.

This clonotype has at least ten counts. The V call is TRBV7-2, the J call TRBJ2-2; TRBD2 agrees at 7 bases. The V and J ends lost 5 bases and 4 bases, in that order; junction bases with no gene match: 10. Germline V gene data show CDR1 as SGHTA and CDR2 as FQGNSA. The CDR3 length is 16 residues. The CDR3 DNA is TGTGCCAGCAGCGCAATCGGGACTACCCGCACCGGGGAGCTGTTTTTT. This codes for CASSAIGTTRTGELFF.

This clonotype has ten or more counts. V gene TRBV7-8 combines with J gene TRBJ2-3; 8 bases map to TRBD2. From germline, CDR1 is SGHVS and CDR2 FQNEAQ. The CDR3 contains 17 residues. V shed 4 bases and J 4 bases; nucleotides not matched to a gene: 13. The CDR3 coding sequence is TGTGCCAGCAGCTCCCCCGACCGCGGACTAGCTGCAGATACGCAGTATTTT. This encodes CASSSPDRGLAADTQYF. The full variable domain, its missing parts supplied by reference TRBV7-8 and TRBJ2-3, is GAGVSQSPRYKVAKRGQDVALRCDPISGHVSLFWYQQALGQGPEFLTYFQNEAQLDKSGLPSDRFFAERPEGSVSTLKIQRTQQEDSAVYLCASSSPDRGLAADTQYFGPGTRLTVL.

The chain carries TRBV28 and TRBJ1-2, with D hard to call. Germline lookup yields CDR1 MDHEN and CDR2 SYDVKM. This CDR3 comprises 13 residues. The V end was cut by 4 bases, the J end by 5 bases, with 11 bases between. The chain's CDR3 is CASSSRRAYGYTF. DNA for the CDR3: TGTGCCAGCAGTTCGAGGCGGGCTTATGGCTACACCTTC.

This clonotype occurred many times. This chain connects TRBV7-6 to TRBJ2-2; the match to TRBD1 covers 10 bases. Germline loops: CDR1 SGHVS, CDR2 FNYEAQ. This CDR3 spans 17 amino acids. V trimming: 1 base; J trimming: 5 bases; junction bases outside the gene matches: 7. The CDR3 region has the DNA TGTGCCAGCAGCTTAGAACCCGGGACAGGGGCGACCGGGGAGCTGTTTTTT. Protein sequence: CASSLEPGTGATGELFF.

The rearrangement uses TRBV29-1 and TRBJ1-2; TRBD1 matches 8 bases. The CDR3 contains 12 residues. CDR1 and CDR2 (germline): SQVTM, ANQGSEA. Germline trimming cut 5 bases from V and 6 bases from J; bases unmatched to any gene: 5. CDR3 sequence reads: CSVSDRVNGYTF. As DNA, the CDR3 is TGCAGCGTTTCGGACAGGGTAAATGGCTACACCTTC.

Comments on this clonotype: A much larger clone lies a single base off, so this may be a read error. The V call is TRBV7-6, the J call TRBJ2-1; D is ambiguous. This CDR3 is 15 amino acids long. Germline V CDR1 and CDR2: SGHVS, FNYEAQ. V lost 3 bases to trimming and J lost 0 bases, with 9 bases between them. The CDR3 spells CASSFNSTSYNEQFF. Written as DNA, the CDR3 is TGTGCCAGCAGCTTTAACTCTACCTCCTACAATGAGCAGTTCTTC.

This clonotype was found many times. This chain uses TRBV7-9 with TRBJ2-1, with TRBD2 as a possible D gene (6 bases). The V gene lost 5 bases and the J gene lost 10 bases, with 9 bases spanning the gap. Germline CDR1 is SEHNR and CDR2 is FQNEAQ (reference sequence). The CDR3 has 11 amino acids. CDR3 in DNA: TGTGCCAGCAGCCAGCTAGCGGAGCAGTTCTTC. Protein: CASSQLAEQFF. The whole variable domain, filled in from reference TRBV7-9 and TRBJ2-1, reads DTGVSQNPRHKITKRGQNVTFRCDPISEHNRLYWYRQTLGQGPEFLTYFQNEAQLEKSRLLSDRFSAERPKGSFSTLEIQRTEQGDSAMYLCASSQLAEQFFGPGTRLTVL.

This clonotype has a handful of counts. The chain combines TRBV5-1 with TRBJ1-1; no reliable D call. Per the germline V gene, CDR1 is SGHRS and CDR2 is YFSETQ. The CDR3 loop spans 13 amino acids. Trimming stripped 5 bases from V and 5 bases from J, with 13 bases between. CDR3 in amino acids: CASRPEARTEAFF. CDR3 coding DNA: TGCGCCAGCAGACCCGAAGCGAGAACTGAAGCTTTCTTT.

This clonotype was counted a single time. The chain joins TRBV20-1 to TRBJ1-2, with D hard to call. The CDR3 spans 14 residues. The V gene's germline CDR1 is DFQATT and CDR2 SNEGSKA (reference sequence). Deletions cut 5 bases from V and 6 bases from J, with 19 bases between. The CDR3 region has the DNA TGCAGTGCTCTGCGGCGGGGAAGGATGGATGGCTACACCTTC. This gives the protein CSALRRGRMDGYTF.

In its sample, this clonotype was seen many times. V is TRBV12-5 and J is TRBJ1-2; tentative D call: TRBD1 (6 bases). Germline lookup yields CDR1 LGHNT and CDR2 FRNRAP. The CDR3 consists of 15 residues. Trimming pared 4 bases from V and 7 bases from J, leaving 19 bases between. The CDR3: CASGSGGQGLLGYTF. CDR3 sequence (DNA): TGTGCTAGTGGTTCCGGGGGCCAGGGTTTACTTGGCTACACCTTC.

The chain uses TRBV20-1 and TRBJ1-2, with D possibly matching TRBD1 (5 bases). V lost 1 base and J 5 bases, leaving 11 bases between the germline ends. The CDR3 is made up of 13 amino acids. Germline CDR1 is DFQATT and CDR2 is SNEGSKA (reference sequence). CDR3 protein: CSARGRVKYGYTF. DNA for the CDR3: TGCAGTGCTAGAGGCAGGGTGAAATATGGCTACACCTTC.

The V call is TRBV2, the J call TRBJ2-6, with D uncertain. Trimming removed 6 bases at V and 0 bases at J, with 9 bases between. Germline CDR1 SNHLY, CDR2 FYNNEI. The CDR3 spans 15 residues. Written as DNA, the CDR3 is TGTGCCAGCAGGGGCCCCAGCTCTGGGGCCAACGTCCTGACTTTC. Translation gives CASRGPSSGANVLTF.

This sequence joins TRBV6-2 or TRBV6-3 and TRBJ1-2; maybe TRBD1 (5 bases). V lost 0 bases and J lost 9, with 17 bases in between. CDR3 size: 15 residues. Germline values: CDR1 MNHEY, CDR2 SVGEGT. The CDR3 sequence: CASSYSRSGSHSYTF. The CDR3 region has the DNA TGTGCCAGCAGTTACTCGAGATCAGGGAGCCATAGCTACACCTTC.

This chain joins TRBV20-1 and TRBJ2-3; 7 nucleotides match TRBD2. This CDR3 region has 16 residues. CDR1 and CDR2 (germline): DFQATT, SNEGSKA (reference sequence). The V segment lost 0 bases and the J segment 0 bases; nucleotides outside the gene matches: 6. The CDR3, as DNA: TGCAGTGCTAGAGATATGCTAGCGGCTAGCACAGATACGCAGTATTTT. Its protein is CSARDMLAASTDTQYF.

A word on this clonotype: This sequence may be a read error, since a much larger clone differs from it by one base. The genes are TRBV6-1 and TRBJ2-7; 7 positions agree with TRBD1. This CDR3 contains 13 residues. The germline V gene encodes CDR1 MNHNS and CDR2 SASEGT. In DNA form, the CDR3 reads TGTGTCAGCAGTGATACAGGGGATTACGAGCAGTACTTC. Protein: CVSSDTGDYEQYF.